These 9 T cell receptor beta chains share one sample of origin, sequenced in a study of T-cell memory formation after mild COVID-19. From the 5' RACE reads, TCRdb called clonotypes with MiXCR, one entry per CDR3 protein. The sample holds roughly 450,000 distinct CDR3 sequences, roughly 18% seen once. Specimen: PBMCs or a T cell subset sorted from them (not recorded which). The receptors originated from a man aged 18 to 30 who had mild COVID-19 (a few samples of this study predate the infection). Cell type and time point are not known.

The chain couples TRBV4-3 to TRBJ2-5; D unresolved. Per germline, CDR1 LGHNA and CDR2 YSLEER. The V and J ends lost 1 base and 1 base respectively, with 10 bases between them. The CDR3 has 15 amino acids. The CDR3 region is CASSQGGGAQETQYF. CDR3 DNA: TGCGCCAGCAGCCAAGGAGGTGGTGCCCAAGAGACCCAGTACTTC.

In its sample, this clonotype was seen a few times. The rearrangement joins TRBV10-3 to TRBJ2-7; D perhaps matches TRBD1 (5 bases). Germline V gene lookup returns CDR1 ENHRY and CDR2 SYGVKD. V was trimmed by 3 bases and J by 3 bases, leaving 9 bases between them. The CDR3 has 13 residues. The DNA for the CDR3 is TGTGCCATCAGTGACCGACAGAGCTACGAGCAGTACTTC. Its protein is CAISDRQSYEQYF.

The rearrangement links TRBV27 to TRBJ2-7; TRBD1 agrees at 9 bases. This CDR3 comprises 15 residues. The V and J ends lost 8 bases and 5 bases, in that order; junction bases with no gene match: 13. Germline lookup yields CDR1 MNHEY and CDR2 SMNVEV (reference sequence). CDR3 in amino acids: CASGSRDRASDEQYF. The CDR3 DNA is TGTGCCAGCGGATCTCGGGACAGGGCTTCTGACGAGCAGTACTTC.

The chain carries TRBV29-1 and TRBJ2-1; D is ambiguous. Germline CDR1 SQVTM, CDR2 ANQGSEA. The V gene lost 1 base and the J gene lost 6 bases, with 4 bases spanning the gap. CDR3 length: 11 residues. Here the CDR3 reads CSVEGANEQFF. The CDR3, as DNA: TGCAGCGTTGAAGGGGCCAATGAGCAGTTCTTC.

This clonotype has ten or more counts. The chain combines TRBV7-2 with TRBJ1-3; D is uncertain. This CDR3 contains 13 residues. Between the trimmed V and J ends, which lost 4 bases and 0 bases, there was a span of 4 bases. The V gene's germline CDR1 is SGHTA and CDR2 FQGNSA. The CDR3 region is CASSWDSGNTIYF. CDR3 nucleotides: TGTGCCAGCAGCTGGGACTCTGGAAACACCATATATTTT.

This clonotype was found a few times. This chain uses TRBV14 with TRBJ1-2, with D perhaps TRBD1 (6 bases). The CDR3 sequence is 13 residues long. Germline CDR1 is SGHDN and CDR2 is FVKESK. Trimming cost V 4 bases and J 2 bases, with 8 bases left between them. The CDR3 loop is CASSRQENYGYTF. The CDR3 DNA is TGTGCCAGCAGCCGACAGGAGAACTATGGCTACACCTTC.

This clonotype was picked up a small number of times. The chain employs TRBV5-5 and TRBJ2-5; 7 nucleotides agree with TRBD2. This CDR3 is 15 amino acids long. V lost 0 bases and J lost 4; bases outside the gene matches: 6. The germline CDR1 and CDR2 sequences are SGHKS and YYEKEE (reference sequence). CDR3 bases: TGTGCCAGCAGCTTGGTGGTGGGAGGGGCAGAGACCCAGTACTTC. Amino acids: CASSLVVGGAETQYF.

This clonotype has only a few counts. The chain employs TRBV18 and TRBJ2-7; no reliable D call. Looked up from germline, CDR1 is KGHSH and CDR2 is LQKENI. The CDR3 consists of 13 residues. Trimming cost V 0 bases and J 5 bases, with 8 bases left between them. Written as DNA, the CDR3 is TGTGCCAGCTCACCACCAGGGATAGACGAGCAGTACTTC. Amino acid sequence: CASSPPGIDEQYF.

In this sample, this clonotype turned up a few times. This rearrangement joins TRBV28 to TRBJ1-5; D gene uncertain. Deletions cut 3 bases from V and 2 bases from J, with 5 bases between. The CDR3 runs 13 residues. Germline V gene lookup returns CDR1 MDHEN and CDR2 SYDVKM. CDR3 in DNA: TGTGCCAGCAGTTTTTTTGGCAATCAGCCCCAGCATTTT. It encodes CASSFFGNQPQHF. The complete variable domain, with remaining parts taken from reference TRBV28 and TRBJ1-5, reads DVKVTQSSRYLVKRTGEKVFLECVQDMDHENMFWYRQDPGLGLRLIYFSYDVKMKEKGDIPEGYSVSREKKERFSLILESASTNQTSMYLCASSFFGNQPQHFGDGTRLSIL.